This record concerns one TCR beta chain sequence. Its antigen is undetermined. This sample is drawn from a study of T cells after yellow fever vaccination. TCRdb fed the 5' RACE reads into MiXCR, producing one record per CDR3 protein. The data show roughly 400,000 distinct CDR3 sequences, around a sixth seen once. Study results and limitations: A large majority of primary-vaccination clones showed up again after the booster (just under 97% CD4, roughly 88% CD8).

The sample here was PBMCs, taken before the yellow fever booster vaccination. The source of this sequence is a man younger than 35 who received the YFV17D yellow fever vaccine.

CDR3 sequence reads: CASSLEVLETQYF. CDR3 in DNA: TGCGCCAGCAGCTTGGAAGTGTTAGAGACCCAGTACTTC. The genes are TRBV5-1 and TRBJ2-5; D uncertain. This CDR3 is 13 amino acids long. Between the trimmed V and J ends, which lost 0 bases and 4 bases, there was a span of 7 bases. The V gene's germline CDR1 is SGHRS and CDR2 YFSETQ.